The clone carrying this T cell receptor (beta chain) was observed once. The target antigen is unknown. This sample is drawn from a study of T cell responses to AZD1222 COVID-19 vaccine. Study conclusions and caveats: Baseline serology detected seropositivity in only six or seven AZD1222 recipients. Nearly half of the spike-specific TCRs reportedly recognize variant regions that carry no mutations. Vaccine-related CD4 TCRs covered spike, predominating at 160-218 and 743-854.

Here immunoSEQ multiplex PCR was the method, and the copy in TCRdb shows in-frame clones only, minus some. The sample contains under 200,000 clones, around 94% of which appear only once. CDR3 length equals 15 residues. The J segment lost 2 bases and the V segment lost 5 bases, leaving 4 bases of the junction unmatched. Germline V gene data show CDR1 as LGHDT and CDR2 as YNNKEL (reference sequence). This clonotype was sampled from an adult in good health. This sequence joins TRBV3-1 (or the pseudogene TRBV3-2) and TRBJ2-2, with 8 nucleotides matching TRBD1. The sample was peripheral blood, taken on day 0 of AZD1222 vaccination. CDR3 in DNA: TGTGCCAGCAGCAACGACAGGGGAAACACCGGGGAGCTGTTTTTT. This gives the protein CASSNDRGNTGELFF.